The 10 T cell receptor beta chains in this list originate from one sample, sequenced in a study of blood T cell repertoires in COVID-19. Using immunoSEQ multiplex PCR, the repertoire was profiled, and TCRdb retains in-frame clones only, with some absent. The data show approximately 100,000 clones, over 75% seen once. The sample consisted of peripheral blood. The receptors shown here come from a human donor in a cohort sampled during active COVID-19.

The V gene is TRBV28, the J gene TRBJ2-5, with D possibly matching TRBD1 (5 bases). Germline CDR1 is MDHEN and CDR2 is SYDVKM. The CDR3 runs 15 residues. V lost 2 bases and J 2 bases, leaving 12 bases between the germline ends. CDR3: CASSLTAGLQETQYF. The CDR3 bases are TGTGCCAGCAGTTTAACGGCAGGGCTGCAAGAGACCCAGTACTTC.

The rearrangement uses TRBV4-2 and TRBJ1-3, with D possibly matching TRBD1 (5 bases). The CDR3 consists of 17 residues. CDR1 is LGHNA, CDR2 YNFKEQ, per germline. Trimming took 0 bases from V and 4 from J, leaving 16 bases between them. The CDR3, as DNA: TGTGCCAGCAGCCAAGATAGGGGAAGTGTGACAGGAAACACCATATATTTT. Translation: CASSQDRGSVTGNTIYF.

This clone was detected once. J is TRBJ1-1 and V is TRBV6-5; TRBD1 is a possible D gene (5 bases). V dropped 0 bases and J dropped 5 bases, with 16 bases sitting between them. The germline V gene has CDR1 MNHEY and CDR2 SVGAGI. The CDR3 extends over 16 amino acids. This CDR3 is CASSYSYRQGATEAFF. The CDR3 coding sequence is TGTGCCAGCAGTTACTCTTACAGGCAAGGCGCGACTGAAGCTTTCTTT.

The CDR3 reads CATSREGTGYEQYF. DNA for the CDR3: TGTGCCACCAGCAGAGAGGGGACAGGTTACGAGCAGTACTTC. The rearrangement uses TRBV15 and TRBJ2-7; 8 positions agree with TRBD1. J lost 4 bases, V lost 0 bases, and 2 bases had no gene match. The CDR3 spans 14 residues. CDR1 is LNHNV, CDR2 YYDKDF, per germline (reference sequence). The variable domain in full, with the rest retrieved from reference TRBV15 and TRBJ2-7, is DAMVIQNPRYQVTQFGKPVTLSCSQTLNHNVMYWYQQKSSQAPKLLFHYYDKDFNNEADTPDNFQSRRPNTSFCFLDIRSPGLGDTAMYLCATSREGTGYEQYFGPGTRLTVT.

The chain has TRBV18 and TRBJ2-1, with 11 bases identical to TRBD1. This CDR3 spans 14 amino acids. The germline CDR1 and CDR2 sequences are KGHSH and LQKENI. V shed 6 bases and J 8 bases; nucleotides not matched to a gene: 6. CDR3 sequence: CASSWGQGVDEQFF. DNA for the CDR3: TGTGCCAGCTCCTGGGGACAGGGGGTGGATGAGCAGTTCTTC.

The rearrangement links TRBV5-1 to TRBJ2-5; 12 bases are shared with TRBD2. Germline V lookup: CDR1 SGHRS, CDR2 YFSETQ. CDR3 length: 16 residues. Trimming removed 0 bases from V and 7 bases from J; junction bases left unmatched: 7. For the CDR3, the DNA is TGCGCCAGCAGCTTGGCCCTAGCGGGGGGGCCTGGGACCCAGTACTTC. Its translation: CASSLALAGGPGTQYF.

The V call is TRBV5-8, the J call TRBJ2-7; the D gene is possibly TRBD1 (6 bases). Germline V gives CDR1 SGHTS, CDR2 YDEGEE. V dropped 5 bases and J dropped 3 bases, with 15 bases sitting between them. The CDR3 is 14 residues long. CDR3 protein: CASSPVGGHYEQYF. The CDR3 DNA is TGTGCCAGCAGTCCCGTAGGGGGTCACTACGAGCAGTACTTC.

The J gene is TRBJ1-1, the V gene TRBV18; D uncertain. With 6 bases removed from V and 1 base from J, the gap between germline ends came to 12 bases. CDR3 length equals 14 residues. Looked up from germline, CDR1 is KGHSH and CDR2 is LQKENI. The CDR3 loop reads CASSPRRGNTEAFF. CDR3 nucleotides: TGTGCCAGCTCCCCCCGGCGGGGGAACACTGAAGCTTTCTTT.

The chain employs TRBV7-9 and TRBJ2-3; D remains ambiguous. The CDR3 is 16 amino acids. Germline loops: CDR1 SEHNR, CDR2 FQNEAQ (reference sequence). V shed 1 base and J shed 0 bases, with 11 bases lying between them. CDR3 DNA sequence: TGTGCCAGCAGCTTAGTGAGCGACCCTAGCACAGATACGCAGTATTTT. Residues: CASSLVSDPSTDTQYF.

This sequence joins TRBV5-1 and TRBJ2-5; TRBD1 is a possible D gene (5 bases). CDR1 SGHRS and CDR2 YFSETQ come from the germline V gene. Trimming removed 4 bases from V and 1 base from J, with 14 bases in between. The CDR3 spans 15 residues. The CDR3 DNA follows: TGCGCCAGCAGCAAGGACACCGCATCCCAAGAGACCCAGTACTTC. It codes for CASSKDTASQETQYF.